These 5 T cell receptor beta chains were sequenced from one sample in a study of cytomegalovirus exposure and HLA in healthy donors. PCR involved 60 Vbeta and 13 Jbeta primers. The protocol was immunoSEQ multiplex PCR, while the TCRdb copy is restricted to in-frame clones and leaves out a portion. The sample lists 150,000 to 200,000 clones, around 74% seen once, with about 1.4% in the top ten. Sequences were obtained from PBMCs. All receptors derive from a woman under 40 in good health and CMV-seronegative.

This chain uses TRBV5-4 with TRBJ2-2; TRBD1 agrees at 8 bases. CDR1 SGHNT and CDR2 YYREEE come from the germline V gene (reference sequence). V gave up 4 bases and J gave up 1 base; unmatched junction bases: 6. The CDR3 length is 16 residues. The CDR3 sequence: CASSISGTGNTGELFF. In DNA, the CDR3 is TGTGCCAGCAGCATTTCCGGGACAGGGAACACCGGGGAGCTGTTTTTT.

The rearrangement uses TRBV4-3 and TRBJ2-1; tentatively, D is TRBD2 (6 bases). Germline V gene lookup returns CDR1 LGHNA and CDR2 YSLEER. V was shortened by 0 bases and J by 6 bases, with 15 bases between the two germline ends. The CDR3 is made up of 16 amino acids. The CDR3 coding sequence is TGCGCCAGCAGCCAAGATATACTAGCTGGGTCCAATGAGCAGTTCTTC. This sequence encodes CASSQDILAGSNEQFF.

The chain has TRBV2 and TRBJ2-2, with 7 bases identical to TRBD2. Trimming cost V 3 bases and J 6 bases; bases outside gene matches: 7. Per the germline V gene, CDR1 is SNHLY and CDR2 is FYNNEI. The CDR3 totals 15 residues. The CDR3 protein is CASSDRLAAAGELFF. The DNA of the CDR3 is TGTGCCAGCAGTGATCGGCTAGCGGCAGCCGGGGAGCTGTTTTTT.

This clone appeared a single time. V usage is TRBV5-1 and J usage is TRBJ2-3; TRBD2 matches at 12 bases. Trimming cost V 1 base and J 3 bases; bases outside gene matches: 6. The CDR3 contains 17 residues. The germline V gene has CDR1 SGHRS and CDR2 YFSETQ. The CDR3 loop reads CASSLSASGGVTDTQYF. The CDR3, as DNA: TGCGCCAGCAGCTTGTCCGCTAGCGGGGGGGTTACAGATACGCAGTATTTT.

The J gene is TRBJ2-2, the V gene TRBV4-2, with unresolved D. This CDR3 is 15 amino acids long. The germline CDR1 and CDR2 sequences are LGHNA and YNFKEQ. V lost 4 bases, J lost 7 bases, and 16 bases lay in between. The CDR3 nucleotides are TGTGCCAGCAGCCCTTCCCCCTATGAGGTCGGGGAGCTGTTTTTT. Protein sequence: CASSPSPYEVGELFF.